What follows are 2 T cell receptor beta chains derived from one specimen sequenced in a study of blood T cell repertoires in COVID-19. Sequenced by immunoSEQ multiplex PCR; TCRdb stores in-frame clones only, minus some. This table has 310,000 or so clones, roughly 91% appearing once. Sequences were obtained from peripheral blood. These receptors originate from a man between 50 and 59 years old with active or convalescent COVID-19.

The rearrangement joins TRBV18 to TRBJ2-3, with D perhaps TRBD2 (7 bases). CDR3 length: 14 residues. V was trimmed by 5 bases and J by 6 bases, leaving 15 bases between them. Germline V gene lookup returns CDR1 KGHSH and CDR2 LQKENI. Here the CDR3 reads CASSAGLGGDTQYF. The CDR3 DNA follows: TGTGCCAGCTCAGCCGGACTAGGGGGTGATACGCAGTATTTT.

The CDR3 reads CASSFGQAGSPLHF. As DNA, the CDR3 is TGTGCCAGCAGCTTTGGACAGGCCGGATCACCCCTCCACTTT. The J gene is TRBJ1-6, the V gene TRBV7-9; 7 positions match TRBD1. Trimming cost V 3 bases and J 10 bases; bases outside gene matches: 6. Germline lookup yields CDR1 SEHNR and CDR2 FQNEAQ (reference sequence). The CDR3 is 14 residues long.